Each of the 8 T cell receptor beta chains below was sequenced from the same sample in a study of spatial heterogeneity in lung cancer. The time point is: sample taken at primary tumor resection. Using its own MiXCR run on the 5' RACE reads, TCRdb lists one record per CDR3 protein. Among 3,500 to 4,000 distinct CDR3 sequences listed, about 27% were seen once. Antigens for these TCRs are unknown. Notes on the study in general: Mutation counts in tumors were tracked by counts of expanded intratumoral alpha and beta TCRs.

The specimen comprised lung tumor tissue, sampled at surgery. These receptors were taken from a male donor with early-stage non-small cell lung cancer.

This clonotype is termed medium-sized. This beta chain came through as a stray read in a library set up for alpha chains, and its size says little. The V gene is TRBV27, the J gene TRBJ2-6, with a possible D match to TRBD2 (6 bases). The CDR3 length is 15 residues. Germline V gene sequence: CDR1 MNHEY, CDR2 SMNVEV (reference sequence). Between the trimmed V and J ends, which lost 3 bases and 1 base, there was a span of 7 bases. The CDR3, as DNA: TGTGCCAGCAGTTTTGGGGGGTCTGGGGCCAACGTCCTGACTTTC. It is translated as CASSFGGSGANVLTF.

Comment on this clonotype: A read error may account for a junction end that differs from germline. In a library made to pick up alpha chains, this beta chain is a stray read with a size that means little. The chain employs TRBV7-9 and TRBJ2-1, with 11 positions matching TRBD2. Germline CDR1 reads SEHNR; CDR2 reads FQNEAQ (reference sequence). The CDR3 is 16 amino acids. In DNA form, the CDR3 reads TGTGACAGCAGCTGGATGGGACTAGCGGAATACAATGAGCAGTTCTTC. Amino acids: CDSSWMGLAEYNEQFF.

This clonotype is medium-sized in the sample. This beta chain is an unintended read in a library built for alpha chains; its size means little. The genes are TRBV20-1 and TRBJ2-2, with D perhaps matching TRBD1 (5 bases). Trimming left V 6 bases short and J 7 bases short, with 15 bases between. CDR1 and CDR2 from the germline V gene are DFQATT and SNEGSKA (reference sequence). The CDR3 spans 13 residues. The CDR3 nucleotides read TGCAGTGCCGCGTCAGGGTGGGACGGGGAGCTGTTTTTT. Protein sequence: CSAASGWDGELFF.

This clonotype was seen a few times. This beta chain represents an off-target read in a library built for alpha chains; its size is of limited meaning. The rearrangement links TRBV5-1 to TRBJ2-3, with 9 positions matching TRBD2. The CDR3 spans 15 residues. Germline-derived CDR1 and CDR2 are SGHRS and YFSETQ. Germline trimming cut 0 bases from V and 4 bases from J; bases unmatched to any gene: 3. The CDR3 is CASSLGGRAADTQYF. In DNA form, the CDR3 reads TGCGCCAGCAGCTTGGGCGGGAGGGCCGCAGATACGCAGTATTTT.

In its sample, this clonotype is medium-sized. This beta chain slipped into a library made for alpha chains as a stray read, so its size is not meaningful. The chain carries TRBV20-1 and TRBJ2-3, with D possibly called TRBD1 or TRBD2 (5 bases each). This CDR3 comprises 12 residues. The V and J ends lost 3 bases and 2 bases respectively, with 6 bases between them. From germline, CDR1 is DFQATT and CDR2 SNEGSKA (reference sequence). CDR3 coding DNA: TGCAGTGCTAGCGGGACCACAGATACGCAGTATTTT. This gives the protein CSASGTTDTQYF.

In regard to this clonotype: Because the library targeted alpha chains, this beta chain is an off-target read whose size means little. J is TRBJ2-3 and V is TRBV15; the D gene is possibly TRBD2 (5 bases). V lost 4 bases and J 5 bases, leaving 10 bases between the germline ends. The CDR3 has 13 residues. Germline V gene sequence: CDR1 LNHNV, CDR2 YYDKDF (reference sequence). The CDR3 DNA follows: TGTGCCACCAGCACCGCCCGGGGAGATACGCAGTATTTT. Protein product: CATSTARGDTQYF.

Note on this clonotype: This beta chain appears as a stray read in a library generated for alpha chains; its size is not informative. This chain joins TRBV5-1 and TRBJ1-2, with 9 bases that match TRBD1. Trimming removed 3 bases from V and 3 bases from J; junction bases left unmatched: 6. Germline assignment: CDR1 SGHRS and CDR2 YFSETQ. This CDR3 has 15 amino acids. DNA of the CDR3: TGCGCCAGCAGCTCCGGACAGGGGAAGGACTATGGCTACACCTTC. It specifies CASSSGQGKDYGYTF.

This clonotype was recorded only once. This beta chain is an off-target read within a library intended for alpha chains, so its frequency means little. CDR3 DNA sequence: TGTGCCAGCGGTGAGGGCTCCGTCGCCGGGGAGCTGTTTTTT. Residues: CASGEGSVAGELFF. The rearrangement joins TRBV5-4 to TRBJ2-2, with D tentatively TRBD2 (5 bases). Trimming took off 7 bases at V and 6 bases at J, with 16 bases between the two ends. Germline V gene data show CDR1 as SGHNT and CDR2 as YYREEE (reference sequence). This CDR3 region has 14 residues.